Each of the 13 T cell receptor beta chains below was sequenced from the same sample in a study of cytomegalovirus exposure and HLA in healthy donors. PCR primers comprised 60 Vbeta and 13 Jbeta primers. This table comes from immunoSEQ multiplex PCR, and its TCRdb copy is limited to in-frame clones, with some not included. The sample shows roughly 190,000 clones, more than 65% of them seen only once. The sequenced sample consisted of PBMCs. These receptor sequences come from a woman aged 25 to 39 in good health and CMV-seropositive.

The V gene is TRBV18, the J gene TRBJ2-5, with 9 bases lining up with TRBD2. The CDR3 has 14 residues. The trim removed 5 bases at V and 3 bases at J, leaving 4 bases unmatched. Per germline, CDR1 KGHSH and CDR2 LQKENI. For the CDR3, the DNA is TGTGCCAGCTCATCGGGACTAGCCAAAGAGACCCAGTACTTC. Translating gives CASSSGLAKETQYF.

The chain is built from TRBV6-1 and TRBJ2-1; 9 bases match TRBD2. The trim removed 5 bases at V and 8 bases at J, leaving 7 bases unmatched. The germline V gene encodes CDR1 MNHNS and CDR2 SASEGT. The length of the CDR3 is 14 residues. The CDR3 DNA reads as TGTGCCAGCAGTCGACTAGCGGTCGACGATGAGCAGTTCTTC. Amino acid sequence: CASSRLAVDDEQFF.

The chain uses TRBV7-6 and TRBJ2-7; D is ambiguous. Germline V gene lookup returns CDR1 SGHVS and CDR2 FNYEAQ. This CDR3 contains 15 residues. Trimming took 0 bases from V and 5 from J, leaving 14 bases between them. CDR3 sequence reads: CASSLADSPRDEQYF. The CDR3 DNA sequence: TGTGCCAGCAGCTTAGCTGACTCGCCACGGGACGAGCAGTACTTC.

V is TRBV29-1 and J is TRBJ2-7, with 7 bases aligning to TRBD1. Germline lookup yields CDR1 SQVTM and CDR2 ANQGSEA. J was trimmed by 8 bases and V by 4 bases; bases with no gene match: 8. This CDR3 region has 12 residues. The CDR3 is CSVVLTGAQQYF. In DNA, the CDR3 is TGCAGCGTTGTTCTTACAGGGGCGCAGCAGTACTTC.

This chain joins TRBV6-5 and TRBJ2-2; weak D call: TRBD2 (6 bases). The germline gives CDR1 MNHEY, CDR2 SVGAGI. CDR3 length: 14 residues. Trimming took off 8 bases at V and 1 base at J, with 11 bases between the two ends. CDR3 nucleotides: TGTGCCAGCCGCGGGACTGAGAACACCGGGGAGCTGTTTTTT. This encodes CASRGTENTGELFF.

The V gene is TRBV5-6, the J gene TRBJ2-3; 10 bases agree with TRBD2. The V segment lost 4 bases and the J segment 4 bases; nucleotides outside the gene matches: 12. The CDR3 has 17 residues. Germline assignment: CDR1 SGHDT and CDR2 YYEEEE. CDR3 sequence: CASSPVILAGRPDTQYF. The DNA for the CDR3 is TGTGCCAGCAGCCCCGTTATACTAGCGGGGAGACCAGATACGCAGTATTTT.

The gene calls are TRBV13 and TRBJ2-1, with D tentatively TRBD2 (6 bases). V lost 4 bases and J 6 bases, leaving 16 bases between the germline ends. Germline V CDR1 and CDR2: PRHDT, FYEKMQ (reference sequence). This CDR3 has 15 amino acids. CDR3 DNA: TGTGCCAGCAGCTCTTCGGGAGTGGTGGTCAATGAGCAGTTCTTC. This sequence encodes CASSSSGVVVNEQFF.

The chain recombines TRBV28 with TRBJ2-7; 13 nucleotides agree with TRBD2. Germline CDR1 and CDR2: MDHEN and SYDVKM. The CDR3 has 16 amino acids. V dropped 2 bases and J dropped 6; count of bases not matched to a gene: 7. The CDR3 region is CASSLVPGLAGLEQYF. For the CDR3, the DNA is TGTGCCAGCAGTTTAGTGCCGGGACTAGCGGGACTCGAGCAGTACTTC.

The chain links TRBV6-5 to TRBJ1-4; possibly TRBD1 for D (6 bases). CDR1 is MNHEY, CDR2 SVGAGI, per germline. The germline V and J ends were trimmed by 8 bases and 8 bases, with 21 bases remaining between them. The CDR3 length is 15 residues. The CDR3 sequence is CASGGPDRQGEKLFF. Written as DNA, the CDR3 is TGTGCCAGCGGAGGTCCCGACAGGCAGGGCGAAAAACTGTTTTTT.

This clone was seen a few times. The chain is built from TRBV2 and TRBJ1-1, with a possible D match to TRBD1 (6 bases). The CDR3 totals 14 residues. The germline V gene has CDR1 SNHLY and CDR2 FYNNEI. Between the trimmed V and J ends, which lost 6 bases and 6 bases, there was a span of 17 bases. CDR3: CASRVLRGRAEAFF. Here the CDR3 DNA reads TGTGCCAGCAGAGTCCTCAGGGGAAGGGCTGAAGCTTTCTTT.

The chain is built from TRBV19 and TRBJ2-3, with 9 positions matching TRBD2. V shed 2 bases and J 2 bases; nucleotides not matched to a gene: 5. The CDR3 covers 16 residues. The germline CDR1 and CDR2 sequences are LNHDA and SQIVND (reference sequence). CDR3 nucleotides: TGTGCCAGTAGTATATGGGGACTAGCCGCCACAGATACGCAGTATTTT. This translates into CASSIWGLAATDTQYF.

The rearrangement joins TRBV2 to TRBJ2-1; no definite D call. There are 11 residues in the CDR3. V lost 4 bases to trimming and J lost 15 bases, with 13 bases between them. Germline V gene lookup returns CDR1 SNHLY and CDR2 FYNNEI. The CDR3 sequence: CASSVETASFF. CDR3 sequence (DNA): TGTGCCAGCAGTGTGGAGACTGCATCGTTCTTC.

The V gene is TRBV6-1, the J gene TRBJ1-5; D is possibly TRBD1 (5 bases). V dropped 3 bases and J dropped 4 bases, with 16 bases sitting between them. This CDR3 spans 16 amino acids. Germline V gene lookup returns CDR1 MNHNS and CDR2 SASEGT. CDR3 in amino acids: CASSEWGRAANQPQHF. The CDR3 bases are TGTGCCAGCAGTGAGTGGGGCAGGGCGGCAAATCAGCCCCAGCATTTT.